Given below is one T cell receptor beta chain in context. The sample originates from a study of T cell changes during pregnancy in multiple sclerosis. Generated by immunoSEQ multiplex PCR, the TCRdb table keeps only in-frame clones and is missing some. The sample contains roughly 52,000 clones, 92% of which appear only once. CDR1 is SGHRS and CDR2 is YFSETQ in the germline V gene. The CDR3 is 18 amino acids. With V trimmed by 3 bases and J by 3 bases, 12 bases remained unmatched. The source was CD4+ T cells from peripheral blood mononuclear cells, collected in the third trimester of pregnancy. This sequence originates from a female donor with multiple sclerosis, enrolled in a pregnancy study. The chain links TRBV5-1 to TRBJ2-2; 9 nucleotides agree with TRBD1. Here the CDR3 DNA reads TGCGCCAGCAGCTCAACCCCAGGACAGGGGAGACACACCGGGGAGCTGTTTTTT. It translates to CASSSTPGQGRHTGELFF.